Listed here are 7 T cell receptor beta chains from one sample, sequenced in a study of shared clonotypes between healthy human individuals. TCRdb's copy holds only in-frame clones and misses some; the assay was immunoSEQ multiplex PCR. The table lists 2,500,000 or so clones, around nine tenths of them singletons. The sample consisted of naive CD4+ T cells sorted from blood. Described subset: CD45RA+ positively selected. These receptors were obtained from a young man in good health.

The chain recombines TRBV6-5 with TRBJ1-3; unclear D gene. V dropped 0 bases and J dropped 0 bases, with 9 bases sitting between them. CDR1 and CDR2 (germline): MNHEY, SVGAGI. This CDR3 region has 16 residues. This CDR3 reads CASSYSSVLSGNTIYF. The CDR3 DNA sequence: TGTGCCAGCAGTTACTCCTCCGTTCTCTCTGGAAACACCATATATTTT.

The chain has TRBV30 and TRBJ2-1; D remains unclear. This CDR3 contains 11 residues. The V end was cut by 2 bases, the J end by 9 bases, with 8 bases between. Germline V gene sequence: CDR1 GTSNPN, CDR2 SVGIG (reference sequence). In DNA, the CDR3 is TGTGCCTGGAGTAACTCGGGTGAGCAGTTCTTC. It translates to CAWSNSGEQFF.

The CDR3 coding sequence is TGCAGCGCAGGCAGGGCCCAAGAGACCCAGTACTTC. It encodes CSAGRAQETQYF. This chain links TRBV29-1 with TRBJ2-5, with D possibly TRBD1 on 5 matching bases. The CDR3 is made up of 12 amino acids. V was pared by 7 bases and J by 1 base, with 10 bases between. The germline CDR1 and CDR2 sequences are SQVTM and ANQGSEA. Full variable domain (rest looked up from reference TRBV29-1 and TRBJ2-5): SAVISQKPSRDICQRGTSLTIQCQVDSQVTMMFWYRQQPGQSLTLIATANQGSEATYESGFVIDKFPISRPNLTFSTLTVSNMSPEDSSIYLCSAGRAQETQYFGPGTRLLVL.

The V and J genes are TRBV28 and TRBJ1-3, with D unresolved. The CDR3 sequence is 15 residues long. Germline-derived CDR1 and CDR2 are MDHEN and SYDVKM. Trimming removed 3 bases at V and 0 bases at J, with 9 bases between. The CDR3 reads CASSFQDASGNTIYF. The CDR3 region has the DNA TGTGCCAGCAGTTTTCAGGATGCCTCTGGAAACACCATATATTTT.

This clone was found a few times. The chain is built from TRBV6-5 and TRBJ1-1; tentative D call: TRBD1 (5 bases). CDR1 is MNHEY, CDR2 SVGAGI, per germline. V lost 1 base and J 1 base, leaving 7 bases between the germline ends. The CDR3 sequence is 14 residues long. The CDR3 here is CASSYFRENTEAFF. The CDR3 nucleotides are TGTGCCAGCAGTTACTTCAGGGAGAACACTGAAGCTTTCTTT.

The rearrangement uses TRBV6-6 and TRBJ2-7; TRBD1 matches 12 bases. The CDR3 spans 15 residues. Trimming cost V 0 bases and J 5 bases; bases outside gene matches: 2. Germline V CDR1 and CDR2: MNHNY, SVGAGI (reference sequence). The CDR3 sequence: CASSYSGQGANEQYF. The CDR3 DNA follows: TGTGCCAGCAGTTACTCGGGACAGGGGGCCAACGAGCAGTACTTC.

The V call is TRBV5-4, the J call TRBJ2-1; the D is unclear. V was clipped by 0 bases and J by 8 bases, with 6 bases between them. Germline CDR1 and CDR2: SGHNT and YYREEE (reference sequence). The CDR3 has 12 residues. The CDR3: CASSLVGHEQFF. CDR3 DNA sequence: TGTGCCAGCAGCTTGGTTGGCCATGAGCAGTTCTTC.